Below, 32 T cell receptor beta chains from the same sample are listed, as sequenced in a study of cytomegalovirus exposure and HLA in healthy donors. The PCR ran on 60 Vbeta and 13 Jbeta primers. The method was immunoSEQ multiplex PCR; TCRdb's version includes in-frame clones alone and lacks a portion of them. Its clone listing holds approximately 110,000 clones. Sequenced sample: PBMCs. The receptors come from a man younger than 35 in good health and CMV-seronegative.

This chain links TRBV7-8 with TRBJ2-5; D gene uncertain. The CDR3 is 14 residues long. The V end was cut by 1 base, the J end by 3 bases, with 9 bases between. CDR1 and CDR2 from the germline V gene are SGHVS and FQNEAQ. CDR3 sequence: CASSLDWLKETQYF. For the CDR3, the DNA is TGTGCCAGCAGCTTAGATTGGCTCAAAGAGACCCAGTACTTC.

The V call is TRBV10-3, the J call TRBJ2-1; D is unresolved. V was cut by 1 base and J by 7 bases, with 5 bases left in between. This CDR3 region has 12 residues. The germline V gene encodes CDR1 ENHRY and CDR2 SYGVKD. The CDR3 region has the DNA TGTGCCATCAGTGAGTACGGGAATGAGCAGTTCTTC. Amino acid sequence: CAISEYGNEQFF.

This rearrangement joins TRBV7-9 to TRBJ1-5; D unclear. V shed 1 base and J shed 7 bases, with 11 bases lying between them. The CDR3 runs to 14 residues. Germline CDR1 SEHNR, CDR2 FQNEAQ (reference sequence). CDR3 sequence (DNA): TGTGCCAGCAGCTTAGAATCTCATGGCCAGCCCCAGCATTTT. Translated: CASSLESHGQPQHF.

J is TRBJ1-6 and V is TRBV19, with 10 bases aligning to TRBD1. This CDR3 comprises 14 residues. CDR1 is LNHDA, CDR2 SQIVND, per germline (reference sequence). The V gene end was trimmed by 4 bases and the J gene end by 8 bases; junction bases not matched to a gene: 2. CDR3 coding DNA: TGTGCCAGTAGTAAGACAGGGGGCGATTCACCCCTCCACTTT. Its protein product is CASSKTGGDSPLHF.

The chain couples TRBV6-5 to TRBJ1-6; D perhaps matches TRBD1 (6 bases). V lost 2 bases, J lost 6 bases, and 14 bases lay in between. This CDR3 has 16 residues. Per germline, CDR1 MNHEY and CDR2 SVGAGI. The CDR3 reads CASSYQLQGSNSPLHF. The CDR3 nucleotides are TGTGCCAGCAGTTACCAATTACAGGGATCTAATTCACCCCTCCACTTT.

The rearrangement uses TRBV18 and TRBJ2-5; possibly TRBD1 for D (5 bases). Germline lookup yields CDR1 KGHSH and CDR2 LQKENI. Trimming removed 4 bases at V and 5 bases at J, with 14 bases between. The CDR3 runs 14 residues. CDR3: CASSLTSGLETQYF. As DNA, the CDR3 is TGTGCCAGCTCACTAACTTCAGGGTTGGAGACCCAGTACTTC.

CDR3 in amino acids: CASSFQVGTEAFF. For the CDR3, the DNA is TGTGCCAGCAGCTTCCAGGTCGGAACTGAAGCTTTCTTT. The genes are TRBV14 and TRBJ1-1; no clear D. CDR1 and CDR2 from the germline V gene are SGHDN and FVKESK. The V and J ends lost 5 bases and 5 bases respectively, with 12 bases between them. The CDR3 spans 13 residues.

CDR3 bases: TGTGCCAGCAGTTCGGGGGGGGGCATTGGAAACACCATATATTTT. Protein: CASSSGGGIGNTIYF. This sequence joins TRBV27 and TRBJ1-3, with D maybe TRBD1 (6 bases). V lost 4 bases, J lost 3 bases, and 13 bases lay in between. CDR3 length: 15 amino acids. Germline V CDR1 and CDR2: MNHEY, SMNVEV (reference sequence).

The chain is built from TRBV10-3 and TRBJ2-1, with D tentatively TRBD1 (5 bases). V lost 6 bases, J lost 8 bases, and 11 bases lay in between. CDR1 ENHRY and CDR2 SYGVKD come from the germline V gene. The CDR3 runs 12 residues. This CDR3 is CAIRQASDEQFF. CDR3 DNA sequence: TGTGCCATCAGACAGGCCTCGGATGAGCAGTTCTTC.

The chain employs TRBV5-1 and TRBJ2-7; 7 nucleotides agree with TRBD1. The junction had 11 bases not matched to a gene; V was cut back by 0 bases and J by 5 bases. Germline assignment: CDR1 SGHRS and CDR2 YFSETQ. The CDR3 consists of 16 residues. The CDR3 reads CASSLGVFRGLNEQYF. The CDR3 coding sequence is TGCGCCAGCAGCTTGGGAGTCTTTAGGGGGCTTAACGAGCAGTACTTC.

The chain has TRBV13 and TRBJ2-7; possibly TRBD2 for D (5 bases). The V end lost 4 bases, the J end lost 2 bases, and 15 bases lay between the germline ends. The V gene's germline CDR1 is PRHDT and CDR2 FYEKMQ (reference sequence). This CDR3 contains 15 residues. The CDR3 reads CASSSPAELAYEQYF. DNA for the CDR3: TGTGCCAGCAGCTCACCAGCGGAACTCGCCTACGAGCAGTACTTC.

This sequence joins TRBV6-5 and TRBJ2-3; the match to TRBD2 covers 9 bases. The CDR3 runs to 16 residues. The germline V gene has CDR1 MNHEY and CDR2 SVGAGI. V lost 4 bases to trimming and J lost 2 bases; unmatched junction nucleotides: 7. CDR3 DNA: TGTGCCAGCAGTTCCGGACTAGCGCGATACACAGATACGCAGTATTTT. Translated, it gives CASSSGLARYTDTQYF.

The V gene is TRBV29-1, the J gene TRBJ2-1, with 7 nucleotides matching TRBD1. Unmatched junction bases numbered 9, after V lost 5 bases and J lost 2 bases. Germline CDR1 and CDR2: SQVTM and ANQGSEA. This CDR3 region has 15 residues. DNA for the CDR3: TGCAGCGTTTTTTTCCGGGACAGTACCTACAATGAGCAGTTCTTC. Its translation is CSVFFRDSTYNEQFF.

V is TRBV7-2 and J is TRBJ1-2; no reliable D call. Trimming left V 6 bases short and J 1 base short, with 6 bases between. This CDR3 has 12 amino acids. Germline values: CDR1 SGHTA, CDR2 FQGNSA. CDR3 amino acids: CASRNSNYGYTF. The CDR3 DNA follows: TGTGCCAGCAGAAATAGTAACTATGGCTACACCTTC.

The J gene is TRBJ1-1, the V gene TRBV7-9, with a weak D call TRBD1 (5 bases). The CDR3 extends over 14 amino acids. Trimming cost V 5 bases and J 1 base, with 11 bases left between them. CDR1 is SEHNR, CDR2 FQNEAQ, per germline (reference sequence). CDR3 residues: CASSTGTGNTEAFF. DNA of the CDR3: TGTGCCAGCAGCACCGGGACTGGGAACACTGAAGCTTTCTTT.

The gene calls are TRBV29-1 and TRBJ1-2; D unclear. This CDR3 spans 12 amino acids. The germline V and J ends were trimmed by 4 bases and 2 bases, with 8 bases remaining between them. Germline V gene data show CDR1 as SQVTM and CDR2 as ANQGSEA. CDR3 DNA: TGCAGCGTTGCCAGTTCGAACTATGGCTACACCTTC. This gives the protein CSVASSNYGYTF.

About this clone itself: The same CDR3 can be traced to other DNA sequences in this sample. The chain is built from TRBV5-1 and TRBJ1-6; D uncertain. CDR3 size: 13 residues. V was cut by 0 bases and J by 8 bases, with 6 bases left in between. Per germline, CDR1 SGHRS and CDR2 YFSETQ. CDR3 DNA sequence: TGCGCCAGCAGCTTGGCCATTGATTCACCCCTCCACTTT. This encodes CASSLAIDSPLHF.

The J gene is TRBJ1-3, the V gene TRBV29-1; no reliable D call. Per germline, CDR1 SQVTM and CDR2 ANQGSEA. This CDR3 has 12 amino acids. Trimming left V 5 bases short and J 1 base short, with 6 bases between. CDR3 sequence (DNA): TGCAGCGTTCTTTTTTCTGGAAACACCATATATTTT. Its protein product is CSVLFSGNTIYF.

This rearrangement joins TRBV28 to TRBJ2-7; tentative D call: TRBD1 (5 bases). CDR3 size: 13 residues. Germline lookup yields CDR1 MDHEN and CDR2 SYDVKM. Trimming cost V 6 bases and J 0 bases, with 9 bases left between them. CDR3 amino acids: CASSPGHSYEQYF. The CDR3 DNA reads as TGTGCCAGCAGCCCCGGACACTCCTACGAGCAGTACTTC.

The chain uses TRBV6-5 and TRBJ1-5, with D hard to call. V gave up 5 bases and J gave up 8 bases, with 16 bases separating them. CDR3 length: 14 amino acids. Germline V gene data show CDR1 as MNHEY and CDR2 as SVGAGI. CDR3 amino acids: CASSPGNYIKPQHF. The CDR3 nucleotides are TGTGCCAGCAGTCCCGGCAACTACATAAAGCCCCAGCATTTT.

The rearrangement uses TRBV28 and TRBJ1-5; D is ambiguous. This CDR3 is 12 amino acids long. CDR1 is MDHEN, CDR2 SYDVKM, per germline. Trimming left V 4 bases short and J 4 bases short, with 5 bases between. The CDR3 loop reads CASSSTNQPQHF. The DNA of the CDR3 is TGTGCCAGCAGTTCCACTAATCAGCCCCAGCATTTT.

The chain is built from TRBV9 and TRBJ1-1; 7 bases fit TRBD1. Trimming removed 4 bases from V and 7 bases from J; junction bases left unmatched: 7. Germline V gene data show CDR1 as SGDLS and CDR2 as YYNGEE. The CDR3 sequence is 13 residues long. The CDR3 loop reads CASSNGQENEAFF. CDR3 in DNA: TGTGCCAGCAGCAACGGACAGGAAAATGAAGCTTTCTTT. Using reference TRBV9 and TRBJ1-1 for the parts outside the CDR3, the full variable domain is DSGVTQTPKHLITATGQRVTLRCSPRSGDLSVYWYQQSLDQGLQFLIQYYNGEERAKGNILERFSAQQFPDLHSELNLSSLELGDSALYFCASSNGQENEAFFGQGTRLTVV.

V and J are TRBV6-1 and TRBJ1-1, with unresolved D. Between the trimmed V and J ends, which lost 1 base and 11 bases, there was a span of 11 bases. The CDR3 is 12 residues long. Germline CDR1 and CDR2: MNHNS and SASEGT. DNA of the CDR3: TGTGCCAGCAGTGAAGAGCCTCGCGAGGCTTTCTTT. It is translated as CASSEEPREAFF.

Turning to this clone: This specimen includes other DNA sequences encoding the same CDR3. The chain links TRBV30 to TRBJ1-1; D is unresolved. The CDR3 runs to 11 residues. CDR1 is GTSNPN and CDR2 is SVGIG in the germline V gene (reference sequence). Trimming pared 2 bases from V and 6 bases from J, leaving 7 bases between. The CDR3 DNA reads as TGTGCCTGGAGTAGCGGCGCTGAAGCTTTCTTT. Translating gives CAWSSGAEAFF.

The CDR3 region has the DNA TGTGCCAGCTCACCACCGGGACAGGGGCCAGGGGAGCAGTACTTC. Its protein is CASSPPGQGPGEQYF. The V gene is TRBV18, the J gene TRBJ2-7, with 10 bases fitting TRBD1. The junction had 6 bases not matched to a gene; V was cut back by 0 bases and J by 7 bases. Per germline, CDR1 KGHSH and CDR2 LQKENI. The CDR3 extends over 15 amino acids.

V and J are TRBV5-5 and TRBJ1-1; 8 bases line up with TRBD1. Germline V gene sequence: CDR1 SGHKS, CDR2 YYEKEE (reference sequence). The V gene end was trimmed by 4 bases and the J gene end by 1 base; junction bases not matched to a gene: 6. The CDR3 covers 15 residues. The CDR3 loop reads CASSTGQGKNTEAFF. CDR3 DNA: TGTGCCAGCAGCACTGGACAGGGAAAGAACACTGAAGCTTTCTTT.

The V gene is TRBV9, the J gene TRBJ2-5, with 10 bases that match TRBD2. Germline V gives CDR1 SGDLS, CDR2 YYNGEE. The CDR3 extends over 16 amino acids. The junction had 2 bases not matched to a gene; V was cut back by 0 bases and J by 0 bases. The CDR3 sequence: CASSVDSGGNQETQYF. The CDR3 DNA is TGTGCCAGCAGCGTAGATAGCGGGGGGAACCAAGAGACCCAGTACTTC. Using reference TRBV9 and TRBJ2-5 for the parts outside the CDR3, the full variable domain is DSGVTQTPKHLITATGQRVTLRCSPRSGDLSVYWYQQSLDQGLQFLIQYYNGEERAKGNILERFSAQQFPDLHSELNLSSLELGDSALYFCASSVDSGGNQETQYFGPGTRLLVL.

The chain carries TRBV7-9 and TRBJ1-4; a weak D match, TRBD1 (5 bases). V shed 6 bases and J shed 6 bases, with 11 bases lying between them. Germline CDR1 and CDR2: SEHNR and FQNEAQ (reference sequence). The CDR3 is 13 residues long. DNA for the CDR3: TGTGCCAGCAGGGGGCGATCGGATGAAAAACTGTTTTTT. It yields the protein CASRGRSDEKLFF.

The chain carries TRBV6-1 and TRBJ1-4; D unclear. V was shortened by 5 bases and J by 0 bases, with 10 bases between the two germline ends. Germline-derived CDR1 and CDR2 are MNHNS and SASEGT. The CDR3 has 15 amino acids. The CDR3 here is CASSQYRATNEKLFF. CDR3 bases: TGTGCCAGCAGTCAATATCGAGCAACTAATGAAAAACTGTTTTTT.

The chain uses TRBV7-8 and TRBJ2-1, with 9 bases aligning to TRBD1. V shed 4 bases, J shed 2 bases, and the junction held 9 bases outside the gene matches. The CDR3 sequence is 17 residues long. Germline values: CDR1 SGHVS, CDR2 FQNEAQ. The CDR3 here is CASSSRLTGGTYNEQFF. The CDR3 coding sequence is TGTGCCAGCAGCTCCCGGCTCACAGGGGGCACCTACAATGAGCAGTTCTTC.

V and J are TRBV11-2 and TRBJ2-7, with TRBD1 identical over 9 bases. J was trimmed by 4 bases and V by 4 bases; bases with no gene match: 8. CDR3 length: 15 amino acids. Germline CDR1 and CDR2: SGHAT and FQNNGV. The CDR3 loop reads CASSSKGTGIYEQYF. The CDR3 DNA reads TGTGCCAGCAGCTCAAAAGGGACAGGGATATACGAGCAGTACTTC.

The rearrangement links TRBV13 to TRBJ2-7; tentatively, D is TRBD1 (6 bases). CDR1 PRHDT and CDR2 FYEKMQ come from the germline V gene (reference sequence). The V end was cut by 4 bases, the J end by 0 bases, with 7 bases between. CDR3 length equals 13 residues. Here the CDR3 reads CASSSDSSYEQYF. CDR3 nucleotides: TGTGCCAGCAGCTCGGACAGCTCCTACGAGCAGTACTTC. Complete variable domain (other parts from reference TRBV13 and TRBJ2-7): AAGVIQSPRHLIKEKRETATLKCYPIPRHDTVYWYQQGPGQDPQFLISFYEKMQSDKGSIPDRFSAQQFSDYHSELNMSSLELGDSALYFCASSSDSSYEQYFGPGTRLTVT.